This T cell receptor beta chain was recorded in a study of identical twins (dated by TCRdb to the mid-2010s). Regarding the complete study: TCR alpha and beta repertoires from monozygotic twins, unrelated adults of various ages and cord blood were deep-sequenced to test whether fetal clonotypes persist. To rule out contamination, replicate twin experiments were performed at different times with different library preparation protocols.

General findings and caveats noted by the study authors: Excess twin sharing in beta out-of-frame sequences was weaker because fewer shared sequences lowered the signal-to-noise ratio. Because the same donors could not be followed over many years, the conclusions relied on cross-sectional statistical analysis. Invariant T cells such as MAIT and iNKT could partly confound zero-insertion analyses, although diverse VJ usage argued against such confounding for most clonotypes. Abundant cord blood beta clonotypes carried fewer insertions; young adult naive repertoires showed a weaker similar trend, while memory repertoires showed none. Compared with coincidental sharing between unrelated individuals, out-of-frame TCR alpha sequences shared between twins had an excess of sequences with low generation probability. In monozygotic twins, recombination models systematically underestimated out-of-frame TCR alpha sharing, but the models matched the sharing seen between unrelated individuals.

Library preparation used 5' RACE. The listed sequencing device is Illumina HiSeq 2000. A universal primer binding site was introduced by template switching, and a unique molecular identifier was present in the final cDNA, enabling accurate counting of TCR cDNA molecules. Specific primers in the conserved constant-segment region were used to synthesize first-strand cDNA for TCR alpha and beta chains. To control for contamination, every cDNA library carried two barcodes: a SMART-Mk sample barcode plus Illumina barcodes. TruSeq adapter sequences and Illumina sample barcodes were added in two successive PCR steps. TCR alpha and beta cDNA libraries were sequenced on the Illumina HiSeq platform with custom primers. Regarding the original processing steps: MiGEC was used to process raw reads and extract unique molecular identifiers, and MiXCR was used to find CDR3 positions. Recombination models were inferred per individual with the repgenHMM and IGoR tools using an EM algorithm. The tcR package in R was used for shared clonotype analysis, with sharing normalized by the product of cloneset sizes. To study raw recombination without the effects of thymic and clonal selection, out-of-frame nonproductive sequences were analyzed. TCRdb took the public reads, trimmed them with fastp at Q25, ran MiXCR for clone calling and kept in-frame beta chains. Entries are consolidated by CDR3 protein sequence, retaining the most common genes and DNA. None of the V and J calls come from the authors' own analysis; TCRdb made them. The sample table lists 600,000 to 700,000 distinct CDR3 sequences, 21% of them with a count of one. The ten biggest clones cover over 4% of the sample.

Regarding this clonotype: Its antigen is still unknown. There are no base qualities to consult, and no much larger clone falls within one base.

Reading the germline V gene gives CDR1 SNHLY and CDR2 FYNNEI. Including the terminal cysteine and phenylalanine, the CDR3 comprises 15 residues. The DNA shown is the 45-base CDR3, in frame from base 1. V is pruned by 4 bases and J by 0 bases, leaving 4 bases of the junction without a gene match. Every donor in the study was a healthy Caucasian. The twin cohort consisted of three pairs of female monozygotic twins, all aged roughly 18 to 30 years. Peripheral blood mononuclear cells were used as the source from which RNA for TCR libraries was isolated. The sample was also linked to a second study, of T cells expressing NK-cell markers. From that second study: TCR beta-chain repertoires were profiled in sorted CD3+CD56+NKG2C+, CD3+CD56+NKG2C- and CD3+CD56-NKG2C+ T-cell subsets from seven or eight donors. Seven of the eight sequenced donors were HCMV-seropositive and one was HCMV-seronegative. To restrict sorting to alphabetaTCR-expressing T cells, an anti-gammadeltaTCR antibody was added in several experiments. In roughly 6 donors, the dominant CD3+CD56+NKG2C+ clonotypes ranked among the top 10 CD8+ clonotypes, making up roughly 1.0-7.0% of CD8+ T cells. Those dominant clonotypes were again the most abundant among CD3+CD56-NKG2C+ cells in four donors, at about 25-60.1%. Whether the expanded NKG2C-expressing T cell clones were specific for HCMV antigens was left unclear. All eight donors whose samples were sequenced were randomly selected healthy volunteers, three of them men and five women. HCMV-specific IgG was detected in serum with a commercial ELISA kit to determine HCMV serostatus. For roughly six donors, bulk peripheral blood T-cell repertoires were additionally sequenced from unsorted PBMC. MIGEC handled demultiplexing of the reads and grouping by UMI, while MiTCR was used to assemble and quantify clonotypes. To exclude erroneous sequences, only TCR cDNA sequences supported by at least two reads were retained. Downstream repertoire analysis used the tcR package, and clonotypes were matched across fractions by CDR3 nucleotide sequence plus V segment. VDJmatch was used to annotate antigen specificity against VDJdb, with one amino acid substitution allowed in CDR3.

The TCR sequence derives from a woman younger than 30 in good health. The source material was PBMCs. The sequence is built from TRBV2 and TRBJ2-3; the junction holds 7 bases that match TRBD1. The DNA sequence is as follows: TGTGCCAGCAGTGCACAGGGGCAGAGCACAGATACGCAGTATTTT. Translated, it gives CASSAQGQSTDTQYF.